This TCR beta chain was obtained from a study of T cells after yellow fever vaccination. A 5'RACE template-switching step, the method used to make TCR cDNA, added a universal primer site and UMIs. One entry per CDR3 protein results from TCRdb running MiXCR on the 5' RACE reads. In the table there are a few hundred thousand distinct CDR3 sequences, less than 9% of which are singletons. This CDR3 contains 15 residues. Germline V gives CDR1 SNHLY, CDR2 FYNNEI. Trimming left V 0 bases short and J 5 bases short, with 12 bases between. The V and J genes are TRBV2 and TRBJ2-3; D is uncertain. The sequence was obtained from a man aged 25-45 years who received the YFV17D yellow fever vaccine. Material: CD4+ T cells sorted from PBMCs, obtained 15 days after the yellow fever booster vaccination. CDR3 region: CASSEAGSFGDTQYF. The CDR3 DNA sequence: TGTGCCAGCAGTGAAGCAGGCAGTTTCGGAGATACGCAGTATTTT.